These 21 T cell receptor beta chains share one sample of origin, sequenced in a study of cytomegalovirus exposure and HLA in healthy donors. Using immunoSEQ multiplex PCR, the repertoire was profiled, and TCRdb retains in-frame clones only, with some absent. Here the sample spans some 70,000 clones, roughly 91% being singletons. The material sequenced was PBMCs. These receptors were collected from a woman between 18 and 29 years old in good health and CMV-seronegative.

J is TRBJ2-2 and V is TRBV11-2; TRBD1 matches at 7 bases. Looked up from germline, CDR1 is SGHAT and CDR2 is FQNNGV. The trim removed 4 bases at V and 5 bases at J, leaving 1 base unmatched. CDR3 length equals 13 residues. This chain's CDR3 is CASSSTGTGELFF. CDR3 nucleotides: TGTGCCAGCAGCTCGACAGGGACCGGGGAGCTGTTTTTT.

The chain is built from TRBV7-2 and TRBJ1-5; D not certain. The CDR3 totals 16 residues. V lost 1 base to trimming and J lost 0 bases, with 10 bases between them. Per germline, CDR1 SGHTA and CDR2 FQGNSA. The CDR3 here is CASSLETVHSNQPQHF. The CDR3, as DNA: TGTGCCAGCAGCTTAGAAACGGTTCATAGCAATCAGCCCCAGCATTTT. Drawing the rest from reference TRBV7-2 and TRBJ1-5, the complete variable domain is GAGVSQSPSNKVTEKGKDVELRCDPISGHTALYWYRQSLGQGLEFLIYFQGNSAPDKSGLPSDRFSAERTGGSVSTLTIQRTQQEDSAVYLCASSLETVHSNQPQHFGDGTRLSIL.

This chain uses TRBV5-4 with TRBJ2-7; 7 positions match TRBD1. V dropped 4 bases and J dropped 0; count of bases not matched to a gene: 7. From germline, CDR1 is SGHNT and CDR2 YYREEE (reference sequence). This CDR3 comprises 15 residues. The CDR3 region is CASSPRAGGSYEQYF. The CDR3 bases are TGTGCCAGCAGCCCCCGGGCAGGGGGCTCCTACGAGCAGTACTTC.

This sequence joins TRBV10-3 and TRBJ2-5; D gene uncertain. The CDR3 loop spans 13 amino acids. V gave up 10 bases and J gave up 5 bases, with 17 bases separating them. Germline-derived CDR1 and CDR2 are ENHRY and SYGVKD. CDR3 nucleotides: TGTGCCACCCTCCCTGGGCCCGCGGAGACCCAGTACTTC. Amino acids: CATLPGPAETQYF.

The CDR3 DNA reads as TGTGCCAGCAGCTTGGCGAGCCTAGAGGCCGGGGAGCTGTTTTTT. Residues: CASSLASLEAGELFF. The chain carries TRBV5-4 and TRBJ2-2; D not resolved. CDR3 length equals 15 residues. The V end lost 0 bases, the J end lost 6 bases, and 12 bases lay between the germline ends. In germline, CDR1 is SGHNT, CDR2 YYREEE (reference sequence).

In nucleotides, the CDR3 is TGTGCCAGCAGCCCCGGCGGGGAGCTGTTTTTT. The encoded protein is CASSPGGELFF. The J gene is TRBJ2-2, the V gene TRBV28; no clear D gene. This CDR3 region has 11 residues. The germline gives CDR1 MDHEN, CDR2 SYDVKM. Trimming removed 6 bases from V and 7 bases from J, with 6 bases in between. Full variable domain (remainder filled in from reference TRBV28 and TRBJ2-2): DVKVTQSSRYLVKRTGEKVFLECVQDMDHENMFWYRQDPGLGLRLIYFSYDVKMKEKGDIPEGYSVSREKKERFSLILESASTNQTSMYLCASSPGGELFFGEGSRLTVL.

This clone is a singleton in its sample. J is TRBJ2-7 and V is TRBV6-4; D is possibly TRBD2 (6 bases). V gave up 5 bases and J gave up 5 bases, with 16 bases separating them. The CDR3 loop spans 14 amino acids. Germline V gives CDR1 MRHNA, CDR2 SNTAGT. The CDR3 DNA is TGTGCCAGCAGTCCCATAAGTGGGGGGAACGAGCAGTACTTC. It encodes CASSPISGGNEQYF.

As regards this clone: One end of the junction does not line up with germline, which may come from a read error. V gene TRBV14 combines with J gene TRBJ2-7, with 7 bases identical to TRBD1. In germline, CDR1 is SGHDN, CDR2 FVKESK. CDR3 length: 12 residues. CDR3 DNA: TGTGCCAGCAGCCAAGTCCGGGACAGCAAAGACTTC. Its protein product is CASSQVRDSKDF.

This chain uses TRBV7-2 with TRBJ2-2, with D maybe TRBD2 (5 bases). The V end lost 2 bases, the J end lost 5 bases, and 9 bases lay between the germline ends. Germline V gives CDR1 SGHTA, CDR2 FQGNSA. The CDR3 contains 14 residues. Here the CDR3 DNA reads TGTGCCAGCAGCTTAATTCCGGGAACCGGGGAGCTGTTTTTT. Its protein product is CASSLIPGTGELFF.

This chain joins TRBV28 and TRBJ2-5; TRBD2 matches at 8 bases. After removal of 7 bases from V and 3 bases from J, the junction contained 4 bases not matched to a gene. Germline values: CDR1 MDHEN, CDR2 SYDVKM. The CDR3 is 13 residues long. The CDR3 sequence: CASNILAEETQYF. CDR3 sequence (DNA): TGTGCCAGCAACATACTAGCGGAAGAGACCCAGTACTTC.

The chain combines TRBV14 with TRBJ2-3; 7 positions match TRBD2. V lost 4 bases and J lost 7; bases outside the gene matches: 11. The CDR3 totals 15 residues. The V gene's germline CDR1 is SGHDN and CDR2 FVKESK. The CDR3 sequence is CASSPPGLRAYTQYF. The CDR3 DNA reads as TGTGCCAGCAGCCCCCCGGGACTAAGGGCTTATACGCAGTATTTT. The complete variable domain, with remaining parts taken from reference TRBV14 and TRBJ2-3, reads EAGVTQFPSHSVIEKGQTVTLRCDPISGHDNLYWYRRVMGKEIKFLLHFVKESKQDESGMPNNRFLAERTGGTYSTLKVQPAELEDSGVYFCASSPPGLRAYTQYFGPGTRLTVL.

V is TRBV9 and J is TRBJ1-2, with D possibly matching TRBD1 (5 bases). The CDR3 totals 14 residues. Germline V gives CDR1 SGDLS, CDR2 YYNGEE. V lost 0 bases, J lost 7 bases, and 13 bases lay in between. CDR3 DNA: TGTGCCAGCAGCGTAGTAGGGGATCCTTCTGGCTACACCTTC. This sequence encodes CASSVVGDPSGYTF.

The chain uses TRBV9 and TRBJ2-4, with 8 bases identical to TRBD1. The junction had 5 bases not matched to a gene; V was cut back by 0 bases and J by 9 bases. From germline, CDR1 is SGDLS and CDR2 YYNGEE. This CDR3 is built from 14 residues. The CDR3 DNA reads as TGTGCCAGCAGCGTAGTATCAGGGGGCGGCATTCAGTACTTC. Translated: CASSVVSGGGIQYF.

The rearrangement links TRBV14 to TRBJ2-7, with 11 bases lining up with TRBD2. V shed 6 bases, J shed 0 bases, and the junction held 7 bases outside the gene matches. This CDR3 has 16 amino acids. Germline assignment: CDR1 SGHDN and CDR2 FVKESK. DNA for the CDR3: TGTGCCAGCAGTCCTCCCGGGACTAGCGGCTCCTACGAGCAGTACTTC. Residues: CASSPPGTSGSYEQYF.

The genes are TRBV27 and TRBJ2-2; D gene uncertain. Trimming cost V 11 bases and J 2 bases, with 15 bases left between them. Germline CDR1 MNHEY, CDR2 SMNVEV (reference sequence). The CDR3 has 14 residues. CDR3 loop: CAVSGLANTGELFF. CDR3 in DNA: TGTGCCGTATCCGGATTAGCCAACACCGGGGAGCTGTTTTTT.

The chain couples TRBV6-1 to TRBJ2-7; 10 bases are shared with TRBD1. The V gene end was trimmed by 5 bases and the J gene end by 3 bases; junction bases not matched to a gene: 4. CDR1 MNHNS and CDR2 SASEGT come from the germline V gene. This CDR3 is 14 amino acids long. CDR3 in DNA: TGTGCCAGCAGTCACCGGGACAGGGGCTACGAGCAGTACTTC. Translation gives CASSHRDRGYEQYF.

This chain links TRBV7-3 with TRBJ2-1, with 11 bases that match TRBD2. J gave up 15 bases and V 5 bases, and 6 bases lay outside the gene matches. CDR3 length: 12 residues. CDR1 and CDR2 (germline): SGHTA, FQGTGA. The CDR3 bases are TGTGCCAGCAGCACTACTAGCGGGAGTCTGTTCTTC. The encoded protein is CASSTTSGSLFF.

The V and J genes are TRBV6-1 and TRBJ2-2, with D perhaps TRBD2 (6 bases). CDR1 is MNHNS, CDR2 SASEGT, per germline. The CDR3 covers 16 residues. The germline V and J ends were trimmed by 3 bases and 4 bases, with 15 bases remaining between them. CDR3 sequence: CASSEDGGVGTGELFF. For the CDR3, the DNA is TGTGCCAGCAGTGAGGACGGGGGAGTGGGCACCGGGGAGCTGTTTTTT.

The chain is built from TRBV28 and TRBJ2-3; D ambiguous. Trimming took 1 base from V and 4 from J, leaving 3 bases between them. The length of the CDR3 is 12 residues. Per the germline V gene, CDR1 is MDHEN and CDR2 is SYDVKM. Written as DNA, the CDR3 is TGTGCCAGCAGTTTATTCTCAGATACGCAGTATTTT. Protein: CASSLFSDTQYF. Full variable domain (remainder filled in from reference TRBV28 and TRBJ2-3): DVKVTQSSRYLVKRTGEKVFLECVQDMDHENMFWYRQDPGLGLRLIYFSYDVKMKEKGDIPEGYSVSREKKERFSLILESASTNQTSMYLCASSLFSDTQYFGPGTRLTVL.

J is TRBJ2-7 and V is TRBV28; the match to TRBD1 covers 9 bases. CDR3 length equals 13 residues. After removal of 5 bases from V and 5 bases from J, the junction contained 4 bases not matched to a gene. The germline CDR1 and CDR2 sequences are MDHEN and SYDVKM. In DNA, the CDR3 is TGTGCCAGCAGTGAAACAGGGGGCCACGAGCAGTACTTC. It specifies CASSETGGHEQYF.

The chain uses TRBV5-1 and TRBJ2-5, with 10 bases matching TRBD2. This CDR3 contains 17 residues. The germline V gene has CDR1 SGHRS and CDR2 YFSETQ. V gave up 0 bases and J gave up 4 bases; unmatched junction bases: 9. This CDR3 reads CASSLAPSGGRGETQYF. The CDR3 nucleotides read TGCGCCAGCAGCTTGGCCCCTAGCGGGGGCAGAGGAGAGACCCAGTACTTC.